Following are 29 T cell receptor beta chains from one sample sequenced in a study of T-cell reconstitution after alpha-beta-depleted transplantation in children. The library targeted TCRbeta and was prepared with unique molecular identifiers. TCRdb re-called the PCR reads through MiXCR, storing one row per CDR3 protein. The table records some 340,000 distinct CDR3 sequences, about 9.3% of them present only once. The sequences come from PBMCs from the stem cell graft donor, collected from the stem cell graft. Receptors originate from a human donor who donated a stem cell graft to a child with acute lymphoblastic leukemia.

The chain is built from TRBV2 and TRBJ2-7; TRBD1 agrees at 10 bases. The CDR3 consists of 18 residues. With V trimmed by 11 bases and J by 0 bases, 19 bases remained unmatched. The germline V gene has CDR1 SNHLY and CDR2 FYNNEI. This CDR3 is CAFCFGTGVQKGSYEQYF. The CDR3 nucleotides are TGTGCCTTCTGTTTTGGGACAGGGGTCCAAAAGGGCTCCTACGAGCAGTACTTC.

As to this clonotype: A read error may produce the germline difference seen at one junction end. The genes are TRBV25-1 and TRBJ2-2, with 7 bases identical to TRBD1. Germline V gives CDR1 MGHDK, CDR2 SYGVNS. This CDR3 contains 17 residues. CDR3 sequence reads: CASSDFPETGNPGELFF. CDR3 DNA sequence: TGTGCCAGCAGTGACTTCCCGGAGACAGGGAACCCCGGGGAGCTGTTTTTT.

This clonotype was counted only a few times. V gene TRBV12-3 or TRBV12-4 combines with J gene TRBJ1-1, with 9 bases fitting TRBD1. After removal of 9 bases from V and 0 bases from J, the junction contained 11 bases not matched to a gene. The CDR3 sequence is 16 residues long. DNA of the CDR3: TGTGCCAGTTCCGGGACAGGGAGCCTCATGAACACTGAAGCTTTCTTT. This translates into CASSGTGSLMNTEAFF.

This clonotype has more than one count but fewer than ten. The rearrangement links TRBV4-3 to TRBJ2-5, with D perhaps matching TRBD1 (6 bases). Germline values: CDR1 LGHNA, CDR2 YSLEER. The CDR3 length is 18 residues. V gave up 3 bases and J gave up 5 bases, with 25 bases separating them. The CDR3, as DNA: TGCGCCAGCAGCCAGGATCTGCCCTCCGGGACAAATCCGGAGACCCAGTACTTC. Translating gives CASSQDLPSGTNPETQYF.

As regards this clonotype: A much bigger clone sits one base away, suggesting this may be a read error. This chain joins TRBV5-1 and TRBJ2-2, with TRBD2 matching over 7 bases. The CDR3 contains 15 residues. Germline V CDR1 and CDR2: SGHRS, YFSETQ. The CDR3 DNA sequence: TGCGCCAACAGCTTCTACGCGGGGGACACCGGGGAGCTGTTTTTT. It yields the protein CANSFYAGDTGELFF.

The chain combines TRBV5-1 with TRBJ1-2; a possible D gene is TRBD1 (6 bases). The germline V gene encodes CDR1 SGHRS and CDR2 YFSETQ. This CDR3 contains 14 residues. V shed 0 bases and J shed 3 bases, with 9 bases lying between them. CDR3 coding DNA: TGCGCCAGCAGCTTGGGACAGGCGTACTATGGCTACACCTTC. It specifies CASSLGQAYYGYTF.

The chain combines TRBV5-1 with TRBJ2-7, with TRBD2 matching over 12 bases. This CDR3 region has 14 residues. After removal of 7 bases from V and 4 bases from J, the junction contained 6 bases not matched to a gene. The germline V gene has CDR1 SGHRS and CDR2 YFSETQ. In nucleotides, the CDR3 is TGCGCCAGCGTCTATGGACTAGCGGGATACGAGCAGTACTTC. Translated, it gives CASVYGLAGYEQYF.

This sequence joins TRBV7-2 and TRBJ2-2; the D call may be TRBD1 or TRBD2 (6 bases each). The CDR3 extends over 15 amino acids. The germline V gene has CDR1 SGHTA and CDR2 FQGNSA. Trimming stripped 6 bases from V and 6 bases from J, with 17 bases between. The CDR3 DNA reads TGTGCCAGCAGGACGTTCGGGGGCCTCGCCGGGGAGCTGTTTTTT. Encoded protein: CASRTFGGLAGELFF.

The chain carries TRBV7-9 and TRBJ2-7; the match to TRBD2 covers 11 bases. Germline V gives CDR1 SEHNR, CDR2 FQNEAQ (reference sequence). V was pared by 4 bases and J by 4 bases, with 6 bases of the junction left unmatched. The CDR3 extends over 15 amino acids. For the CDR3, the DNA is TGTGCCAGCAGCTCCGATAGCGGGAGGGTGTACGAGCAGTACTTC. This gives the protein CASSSDSGRVYEQYF. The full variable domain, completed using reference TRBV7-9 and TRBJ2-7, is DTGVSQNPRHKITKRGQNVTFRCDPISEHNRLYWYRQTLGQGPEFLTYFQNEAQLEKSRLLSDRFSAERPKGSFSTLEIQRTEQGDSAMYLCASSSDSGRVYEQYFGPGTRLTVT.

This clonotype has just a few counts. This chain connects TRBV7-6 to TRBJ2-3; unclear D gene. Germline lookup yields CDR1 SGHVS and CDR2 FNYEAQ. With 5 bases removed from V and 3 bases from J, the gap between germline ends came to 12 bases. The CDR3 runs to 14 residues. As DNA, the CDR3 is TGTGCCAGCAGCCCCCGGTTGAGGACAGATACGCAGTATTTT. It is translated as CASSPRLRTDTQYF.

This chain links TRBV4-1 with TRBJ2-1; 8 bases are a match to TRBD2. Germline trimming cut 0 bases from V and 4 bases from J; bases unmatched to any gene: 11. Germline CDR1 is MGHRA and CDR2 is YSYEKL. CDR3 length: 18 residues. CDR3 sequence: CASSQDIGGTRVYNEQFF. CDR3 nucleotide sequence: TGCGCCAGCAGCCAAGATATAGGAGGGACTAGGGTATACAATGAGCAGTTCTTC.

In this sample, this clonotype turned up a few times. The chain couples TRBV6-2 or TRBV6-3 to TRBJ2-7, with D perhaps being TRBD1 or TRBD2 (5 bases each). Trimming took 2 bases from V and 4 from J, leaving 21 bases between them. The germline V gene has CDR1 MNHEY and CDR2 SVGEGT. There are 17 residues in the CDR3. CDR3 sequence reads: CASSYVGFQGASYEQYF. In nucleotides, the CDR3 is TGTGCCAGCAGTTACGTCGGTTTTCAGGGAGCATCGTACGAGCAGTACTTC.

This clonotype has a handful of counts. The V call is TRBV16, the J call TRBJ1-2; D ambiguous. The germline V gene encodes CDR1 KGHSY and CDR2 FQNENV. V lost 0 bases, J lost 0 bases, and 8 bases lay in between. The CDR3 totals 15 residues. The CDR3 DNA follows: TGTGCCAGCAGCCAATCCAACCGAGCTAACTATGGCTACACCTTC. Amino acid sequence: CASSQSNRANYGYTF.

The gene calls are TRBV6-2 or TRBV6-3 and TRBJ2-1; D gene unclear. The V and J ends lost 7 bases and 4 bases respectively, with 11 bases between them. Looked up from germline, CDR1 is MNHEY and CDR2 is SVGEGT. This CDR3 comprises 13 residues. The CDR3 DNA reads TGTGCCAGCACTCACCACTCTTACAATGAGCAGTTCTTC. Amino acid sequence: CASTHHSYNEQFF.

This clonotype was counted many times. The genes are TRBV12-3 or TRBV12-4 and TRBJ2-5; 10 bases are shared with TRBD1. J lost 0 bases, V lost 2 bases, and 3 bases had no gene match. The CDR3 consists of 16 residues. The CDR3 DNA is TGTGCCAGCAGTTTACGGGGGACAGGGGACCAAGAGACCCAGTACTTC. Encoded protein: CASSLRGTGDQETQYF.

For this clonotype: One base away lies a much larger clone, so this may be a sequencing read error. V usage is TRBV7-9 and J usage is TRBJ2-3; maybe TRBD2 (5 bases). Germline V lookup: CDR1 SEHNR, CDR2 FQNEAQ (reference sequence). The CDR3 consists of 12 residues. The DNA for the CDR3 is TGTGCCAGCAGCTTACTGGGAGATACGCACTATTTT. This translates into CASSLLGDTHYF.

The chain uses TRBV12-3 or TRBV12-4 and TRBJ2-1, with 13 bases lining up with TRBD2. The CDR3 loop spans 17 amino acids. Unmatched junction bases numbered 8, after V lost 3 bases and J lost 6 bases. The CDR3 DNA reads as TGTGCCAGCAGTTTCTCCGGGACTAGCGGGACAGGCAATGAGCAGTTCTTC. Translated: CASSFSGTSGTGNEQFF.

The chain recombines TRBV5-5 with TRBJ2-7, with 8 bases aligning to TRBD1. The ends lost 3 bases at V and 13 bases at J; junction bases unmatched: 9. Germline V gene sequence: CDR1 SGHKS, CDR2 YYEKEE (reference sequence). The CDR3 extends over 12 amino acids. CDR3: CASSSSGGQIYF. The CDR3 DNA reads TGTGCCAGCAGCTCCTCAGGGGGCCAAATCTACTTC. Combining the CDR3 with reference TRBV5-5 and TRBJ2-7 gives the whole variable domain DAGVTQSPTHLIKTRGQQVTLRCSPISGHKSVSWYQQVLGQGPQFIFQYYEKEERGRGNFPDRFSARQFPNYSSELNVNALLLGDSALYLCASSSSGGQIYFGPGTRLTVT.

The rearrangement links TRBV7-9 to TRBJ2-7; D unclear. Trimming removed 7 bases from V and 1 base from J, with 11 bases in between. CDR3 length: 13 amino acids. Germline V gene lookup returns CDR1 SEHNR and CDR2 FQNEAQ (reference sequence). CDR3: CASTKVGSYEQYF. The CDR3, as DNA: TGTGCCAGCACCAAAGTGGGATCCTACGAGCAGTACTTC.

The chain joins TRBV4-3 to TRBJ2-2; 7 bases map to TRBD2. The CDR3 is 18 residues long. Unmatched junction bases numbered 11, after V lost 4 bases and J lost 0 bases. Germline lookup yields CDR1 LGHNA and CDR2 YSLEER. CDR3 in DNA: TGCGCCAGCAGCCCCGAGGGAGCTAGCGGAACGAACACCGGGGAGCTGTTTTTT. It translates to CASSPEGASGTNTGELFF.

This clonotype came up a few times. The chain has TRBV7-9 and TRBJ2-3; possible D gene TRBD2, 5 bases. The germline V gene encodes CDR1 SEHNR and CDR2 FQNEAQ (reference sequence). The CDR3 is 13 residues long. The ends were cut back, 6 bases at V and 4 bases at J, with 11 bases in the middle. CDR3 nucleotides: TGTGCCAGCAGGGGAGAGGCTTCAGATACGCAGTATTTT. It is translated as CASRGEASDTQYF.

For the CDR3, the DNA is TGTGCCAGCAGTTCCCCGCCGGGAGGCGGGAATCCCCAGTACTTC. This sequence encodes CASSSPPGGGNPQYF. The chain joins TRBV12-3 or TRBV12-4 to TRBJ2-5; TRBD2 agrees at 7 bases. V dropped 4 bases and J dropped 9; count of bases not matched to a gene: 14. CDR3 length: 15 residues.

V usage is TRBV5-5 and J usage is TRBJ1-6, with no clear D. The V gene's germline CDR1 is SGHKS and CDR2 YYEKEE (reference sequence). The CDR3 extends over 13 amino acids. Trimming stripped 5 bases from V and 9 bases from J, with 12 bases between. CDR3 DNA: TGTGCCAGCAGTTTTAACCGGGGTTCACCCCTCCACTTT. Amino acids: CASSFNRGSPLHF.

The CDR3 reads CASSDLREGSNEQFF. The CDR3 DNA reads TGTGCCAGCAGTGACTTGCGGGAAGGGAGCAATGAGCAGTTCTTC. V usage is TRBV6-4 and J usage is TRBJ2-1; D possibly corresponds to TRBD2 (6 bases). Trimming took off 1 base at V and 6 bases at J, with 13 bases between the two ends. Per the germline V gene, CDR1 is MRHNA and CDR2 is SNTAGT. The length of the CDR3 is 15 residues.

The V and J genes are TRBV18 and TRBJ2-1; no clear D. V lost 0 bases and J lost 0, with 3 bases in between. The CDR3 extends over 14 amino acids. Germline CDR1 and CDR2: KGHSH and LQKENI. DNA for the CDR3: TGTGCCAGCTCACCACCGACCTCCTACAATGAGCAGTTCTTC. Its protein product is CASSPPTSYNEQFF.

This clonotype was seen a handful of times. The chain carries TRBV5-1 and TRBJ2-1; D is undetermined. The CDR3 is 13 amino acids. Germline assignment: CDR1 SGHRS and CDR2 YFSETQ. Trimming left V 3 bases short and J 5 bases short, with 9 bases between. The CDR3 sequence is CASSWTPDNEQFF. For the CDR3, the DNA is TGCGCCAGCAGCTGGACCCCGGACAATGAGCAGTTCTTC.

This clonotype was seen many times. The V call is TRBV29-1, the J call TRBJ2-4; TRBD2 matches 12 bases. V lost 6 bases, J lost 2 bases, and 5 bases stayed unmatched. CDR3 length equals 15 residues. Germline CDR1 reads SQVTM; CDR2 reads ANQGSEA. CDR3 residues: CSVDGLAGTKNIQYF. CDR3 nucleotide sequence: TGCAGCGTGGACGGACTAGCGGGAACCAAAAACATTCAGTACTTC.

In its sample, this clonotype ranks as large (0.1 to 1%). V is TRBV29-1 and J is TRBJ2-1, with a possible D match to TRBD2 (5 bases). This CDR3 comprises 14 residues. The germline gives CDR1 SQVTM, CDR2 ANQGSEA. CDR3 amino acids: CIISGPGFGDEQFF. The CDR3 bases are TGCATCATAAGCGGACCTGGGTTCGGGGATGAGCAGTTCTTC.

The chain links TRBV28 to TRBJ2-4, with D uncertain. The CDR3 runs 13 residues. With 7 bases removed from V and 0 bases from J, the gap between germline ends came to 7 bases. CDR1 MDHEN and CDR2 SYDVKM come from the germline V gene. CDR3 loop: CASKHIAKNIQYF. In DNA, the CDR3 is TGTGCCAGCAAGCACATAGCCAAAAACATTCAGTACTTC.